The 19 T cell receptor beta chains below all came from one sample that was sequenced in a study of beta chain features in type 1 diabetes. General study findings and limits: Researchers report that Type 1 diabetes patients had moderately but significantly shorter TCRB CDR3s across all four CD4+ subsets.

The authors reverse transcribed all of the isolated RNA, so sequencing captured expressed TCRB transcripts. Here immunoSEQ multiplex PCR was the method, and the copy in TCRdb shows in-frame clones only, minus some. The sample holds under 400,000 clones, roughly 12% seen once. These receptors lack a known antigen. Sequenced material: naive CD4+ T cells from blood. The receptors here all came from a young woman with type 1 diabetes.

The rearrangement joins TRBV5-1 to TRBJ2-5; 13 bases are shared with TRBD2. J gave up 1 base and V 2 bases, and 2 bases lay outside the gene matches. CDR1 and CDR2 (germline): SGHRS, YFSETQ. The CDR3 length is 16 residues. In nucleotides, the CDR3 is TGCGCCAGCAGCTTCGGGACTAGCGGGGCCCAAGAGACCCAGTACTTC. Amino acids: CASSFGTSGAQETQYF.

This CDR3 is CASSLGYRGVPAGNEQFF. The CDR3 nucleotides read TGTGCCAGCAGCTTAGGATATCGCGGTGTTCCGGCGGGCAATGAGCAGTTCTTC. This sequence joins TRBV7-9 and TRBJ2-1; D perhaps matches TRBD2 (5 bases). The CDR3 spans 18 residues. CDR1 and CDR2 (germline): SEHNR, FQNEAQ (reference sequence). Trimming removed 1 base from V and 6 bases from J, with 22 bases in between.

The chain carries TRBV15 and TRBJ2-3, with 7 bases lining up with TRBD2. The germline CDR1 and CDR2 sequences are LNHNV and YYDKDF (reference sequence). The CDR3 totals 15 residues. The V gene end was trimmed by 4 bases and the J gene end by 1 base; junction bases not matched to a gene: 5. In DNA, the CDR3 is TGTGCCACCAGCACCTCGGGGGGACGCACAGATACGCAGTATTTT. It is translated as CATSTSGGRTDTQYF.

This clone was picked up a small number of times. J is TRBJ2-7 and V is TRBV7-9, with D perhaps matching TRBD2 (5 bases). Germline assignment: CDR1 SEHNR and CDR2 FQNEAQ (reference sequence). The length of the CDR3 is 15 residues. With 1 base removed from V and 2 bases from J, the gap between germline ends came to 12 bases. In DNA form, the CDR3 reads TGTGCCAGCAGCTTAGGAGGCGGGCGCGCCTACGAGCAGTACTTC. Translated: CASSLGGGRAYEQYF.

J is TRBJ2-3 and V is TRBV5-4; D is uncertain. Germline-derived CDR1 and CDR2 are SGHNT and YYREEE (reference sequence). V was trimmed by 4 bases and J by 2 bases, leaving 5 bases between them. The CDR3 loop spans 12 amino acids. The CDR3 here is CASSLDTDTQYF. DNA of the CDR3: TGTGCCAGCAGCCTAGACACAGATACGCAGTATTTT.

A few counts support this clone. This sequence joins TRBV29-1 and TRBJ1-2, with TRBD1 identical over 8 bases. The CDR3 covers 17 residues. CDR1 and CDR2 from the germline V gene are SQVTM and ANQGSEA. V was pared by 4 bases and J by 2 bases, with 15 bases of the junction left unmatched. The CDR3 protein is CSVGPPAWQGANYGYTF. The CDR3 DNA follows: TGCAGCGTTGGCCCCCCCGCCTGGCAGGGGGCGAACTATGGCTACACCTTC.

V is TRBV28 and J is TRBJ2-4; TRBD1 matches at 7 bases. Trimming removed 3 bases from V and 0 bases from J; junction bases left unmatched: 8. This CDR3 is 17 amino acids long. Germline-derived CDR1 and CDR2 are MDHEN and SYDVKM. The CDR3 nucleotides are TGTGCCAGCAGTTTGGGACAGTCTTTACTAGCCAAAAACATTCAGTACTTC. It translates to CASSLGQSLLAKNIQYF. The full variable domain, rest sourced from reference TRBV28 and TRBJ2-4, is DVKVTQSSRYLVKRTGEKVFLECVQDMDHENMFWYRQDPGLGLRLIYFSYDVKMKEKGDIPEGYSVSREKKERFSLILESASTNQTSMYLCASSLGQSLLAKNIQYFGAGTRLSVL.

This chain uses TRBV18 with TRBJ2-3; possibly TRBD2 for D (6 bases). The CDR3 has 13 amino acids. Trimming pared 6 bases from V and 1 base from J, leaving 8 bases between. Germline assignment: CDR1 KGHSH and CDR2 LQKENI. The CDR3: CASSSSGTDTQYF. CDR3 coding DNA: TGTGCCAGCTCGTCTAGCGGCACAGATACGCAGTATTTT. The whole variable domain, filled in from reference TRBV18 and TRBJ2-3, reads NAGVMQNPRHLVRRRGQEARLRCSPMKGHSHVYWYRQLPEEGLKFMVYLQKENIIDESGMPKERFSAEFPKEGPSILRIQQVVRGDSAAYFCASSSSGTDTQYFGPGTRLTVL.

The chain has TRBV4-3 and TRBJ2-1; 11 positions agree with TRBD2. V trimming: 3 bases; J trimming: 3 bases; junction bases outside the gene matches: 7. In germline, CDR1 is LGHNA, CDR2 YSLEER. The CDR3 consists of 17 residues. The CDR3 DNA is TGCGCCAGCAGCCATGCCGGGACTAGCGGTGACTACAATGAGCAGTTCTTC. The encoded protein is CASSHAGTSGDYNEQFF.

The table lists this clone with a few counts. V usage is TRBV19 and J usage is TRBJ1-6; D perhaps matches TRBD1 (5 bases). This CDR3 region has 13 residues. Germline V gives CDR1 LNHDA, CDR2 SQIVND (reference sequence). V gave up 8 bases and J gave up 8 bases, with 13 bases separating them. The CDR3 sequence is CASAQGTHSPLHF. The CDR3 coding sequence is TGTGCCAGTGCCCAGGGAACGCATTCACCCCTCCACTTT.

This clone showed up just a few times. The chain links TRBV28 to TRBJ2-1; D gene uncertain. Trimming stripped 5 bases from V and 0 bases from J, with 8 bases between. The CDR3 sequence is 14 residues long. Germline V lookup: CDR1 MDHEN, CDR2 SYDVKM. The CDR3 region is CASSPIGSYNEQFF. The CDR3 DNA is TGTGCCAGCAGTCCCATCGGCTCCTACAATGAGCAGTTCTTC.

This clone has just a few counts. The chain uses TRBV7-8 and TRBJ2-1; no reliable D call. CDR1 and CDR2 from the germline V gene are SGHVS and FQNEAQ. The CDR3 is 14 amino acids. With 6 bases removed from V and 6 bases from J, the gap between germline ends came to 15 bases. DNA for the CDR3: TGTGCCAGCAGTTCGTTTGCCGTTAGCAATGAGCAGTTCTTC. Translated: CASSSFAVSNEQFF.

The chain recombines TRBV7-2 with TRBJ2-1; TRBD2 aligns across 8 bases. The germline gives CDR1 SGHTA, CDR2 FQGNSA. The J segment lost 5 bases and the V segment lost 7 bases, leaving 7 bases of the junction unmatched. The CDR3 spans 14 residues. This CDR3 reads CASTLAGLNNEQFF. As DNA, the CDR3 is TGTGCCAGCACCCTAGCGGGCCTTAACAATGAGCAGTTCTTC.

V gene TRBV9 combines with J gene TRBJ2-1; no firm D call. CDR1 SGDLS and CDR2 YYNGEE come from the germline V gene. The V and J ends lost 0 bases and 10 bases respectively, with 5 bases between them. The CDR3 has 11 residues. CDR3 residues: CASSVGEEQFF. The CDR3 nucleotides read TGTGCCAGCAGCGTAGGCGAGGAGCAGTTCTTC.

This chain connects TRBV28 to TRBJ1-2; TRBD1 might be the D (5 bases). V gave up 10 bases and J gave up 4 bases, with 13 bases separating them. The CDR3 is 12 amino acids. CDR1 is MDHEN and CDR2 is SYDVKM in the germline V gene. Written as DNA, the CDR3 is TGTGCCATCCCGGGGGGAACCTATGGCTACACCTTC. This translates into CAIPGGTYGYTF.

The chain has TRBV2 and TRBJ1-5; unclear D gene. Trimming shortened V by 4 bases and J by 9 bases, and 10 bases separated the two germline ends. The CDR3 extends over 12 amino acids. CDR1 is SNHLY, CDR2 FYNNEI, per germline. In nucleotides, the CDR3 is TGTGCCAGCAGTGGGCGGGGAACGCCCCAGCATTTT. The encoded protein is CASSGRGTPQHF. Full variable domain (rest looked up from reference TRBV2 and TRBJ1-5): EPEVTQTPSHQVTQMGQEVILRCVPISNHLYFYWYRQILGQKVEFLVSFYNNEISEKSEIFDDQFSVERPDGSNFTLKIRSTKLEDSAMYFCASSGRGTPQHFGDGTRLSIL.

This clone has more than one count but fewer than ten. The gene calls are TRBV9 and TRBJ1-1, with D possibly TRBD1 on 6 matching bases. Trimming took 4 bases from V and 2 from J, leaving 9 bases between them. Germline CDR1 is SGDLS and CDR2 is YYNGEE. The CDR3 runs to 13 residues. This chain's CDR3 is CASSTQGNTEAFF. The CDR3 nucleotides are TGTGCCAGCAGCACACAGGGAAACACTGAAGCTTTCTTT.

The CDR3 DNA sequence: TGTGCCAGTAGACCCGGGACAGTGAACACCGGGGAGCTGTTTTTT. Translation: CASRPGTVNTGELFF. V gene TRBV19 combines with J gene TRBJ2-2; 7 bases map to TRBD1. CDR1 is LNHDA, CDR2 SQIVND, per germline (reference sequence). The CDR3 runs to 15 residues. Losses at the gene ends were 6 bases for V and 1 base for J; bases not matched to a gene: 5.

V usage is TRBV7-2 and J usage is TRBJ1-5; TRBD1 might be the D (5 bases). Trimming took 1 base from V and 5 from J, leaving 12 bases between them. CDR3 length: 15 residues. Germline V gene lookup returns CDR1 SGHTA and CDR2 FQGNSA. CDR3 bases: TGTGCCAGCAGCTTAGAGGTGTTAGGGGATCAGCCCCAGCATTTT. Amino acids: CASSLEVLGDQPQHF.